The 18 T cell receptor beta chains given below trace back to one sample, sequenced in a study of OX40 agonist ivuxolimab in advanced cancers. Sequencing was performed with immunoSEQ multiplex PCR; in TCRdb, only in-frame clones are kept and a portion is missing. Of about 82,000 clones in the sample, over 80% were seen once. The source was CD4+ or CD8+ T cells sorted from blood, collected in a trial of the OX40 agonist ivuxolimab. Source of these receptors: an adult with an advanced solid tumor such as melanoma, head and neck, liver or kidney cancer.

The V and J genes are TRBV5-1 and TRBJ2-7; D tentatively fits TRBD1 or TRBD2 (5 bases each). Germline lookup yields CDR1 SGHRS and CDR2 YFSETQ. With 2 bases removed from V and 5 bases from J, the gap between germline ends came to 17 bases. The CDR3 is 15 amino acids. In DNA, the CDR3 is TGCGCCAGCAGCTTAGGGACCAATTGGGGTGACGAGCAGTACTTC. This sequence encodes CASSLGTNWGDEQYF.

The rearrangement links TRBV7-8 to TRBJ2-5; TRBD1 might be the D (5 bases). The DNA matches TRBJ2-7 better at its end, which makes the J call doubtful. Germline CDR1 reads SGHVS; CDR2 reads FQNEAQ. The CDR3 is made up of 17 amino acids. The CDR3, as DNA: TGTGCCAGCAGCTTAGGGGGCTTTGCGTACCACTCCTACGAGCAGTACTTC. Amino acid sequence: CASSLGGFAYHSYEQYF.

A few counts support this clone. This chain uses TRBV6-1 with TRBJ2-1, with D maybe TRBD2 (5 bases). V was pared by 2 bases and J by 0 bases, with 8 bases between. From germline, CDR1 is MNHNS and CDR2 SASEGT. The CDR3 is made up of 15 amino acids. In DNA, the CDR3 is TGTGCCAGCAGTGAACGGGGAAGCTCCTACAATGAGCAGTTCTTC. Amino acids: CASSERGSSYNEQFF.

The chain couples TRBV5-8 to TRBJ1-5, with D perhaps matching TRBD1 (6 bases). The germline V gene has CDR1 SGHTS and CDR2 YDEGEE. The ends were cut back, 0 bases at V and 6 bases at J, with 13 bases in the middle. This CDR3 is 15 amino acids long. The CDR3 spells CASSLGDTRAQPQHF. CDR3 nucleotides: TGTGCCAGCAGCTTGGGGGACACGCGCGCTCAGCCCCAGCATTTT.

Concerning this clone: Possible read error: a much larger clone is one base away. This specimen includes other DNA sequences encoding the same CDR3. The chain combines TRBV6-5 with TRBJ1-5; 10 positions match TRBD1. Germline-derived CDR1 and CDR2 are MNHEY and SVGAGI. The CDR3 consists of 16 residues. Trimming removed 0 bases from V and 2 bases from J; junction bases left unmatched: 1. In DNA, the CDR3 is TGTGCCAGCAGTTACTCCGGGACAGGGGGCAATCAGCCCCAGCATTTT. As protein: CASSYSGTGGNQPQHF.

V gene TRBV19 combines with J gene TRBJ2-7, with TRBD1 matching over 7 bases. Per germline, CDR1 LNHDA and CDR2 SQIVND (reference sequence). The CDR3 contains 13 residues. The ends lost 4 bases at V and 3 bases at J; junction bases unmatched: 3. The CDR3 protein is CASSKDRLYEQYF. The CDR3 DNA reads TGTGCCAGTAGTAAGGACAGGCTCTACGAGCAGTACTTC.

This chain uses TRBV7-2 with TRBJ2-7, with D hard to call. Germline CDR1 reads SGHTA; CDR2 reads FQGNSA. Between the trimmed V and J ends, which lost 2 bases and 7 bases, there was a span of 12 bases. The CDR3 is 13 residues long. The DNA of the CDR3 is TGTGCCAGCAGCTTAAATTCAGGCAGGGAGCAGTACTTC. This translates into CASSLNSGREQYF.

V usage is TRBV29-1 and J usage is TRBJ2-1; D may match TRBD1 or TRBD2 (5 bases each). CDR1 and CDR2 from the germline V gene are SQVTM and ANQGSEA. This CDR3 spans 12 amino acids. V was pared by 7 bases and J by 9 bases, with 16 bases between. CDR3 in amino acids: CSAEVGRREQFF. CDR3 nucleotide sequence: TGCAGCGCCGAGGTGGGACGGCGTGAGCAGTTCTTC.

This clone was seen a few times. The V gene is TRBV7-2, the J gene TRBJ2-5; possibly TRBD2 for D (5 bases). CDR3 length: 14 residues. The germline V gene has CDR1 SGHTA and CDR2 FQGNSA. V shed 6 bases and J shed 3 bases, with 14 bases lying between them. CDR3 sequence reads: CASRTGRGKETQYF. Written as DNA, the CDR3 is TGTGCCAGCAGAACCGGCCGAGGGAAAGAGACCCAGTACTTC.

In DNA form, the CDR3 reads TGTGCCAGCTCTGGCGCCGGGCGTGGAGATACGCAGTATTTT. It translates to CASSGAGRGDTQYF. The chain is built from TRBV7-6 and TRBJ2-3, with D unclear. The V end was cut by 8 bases, the J end by 5 bases, with 17 bases between. The germline gives CDR1 SGHVS, CDR2 FNYEAQ. The CDR3 has 14 amino acids.

CDR3 amino acids: CASRPPATTGELFF. The CDR3 coding sequence is TGTGCCAGCAGGCCCCCCGCGACCACCGGGGAGCTGTTTTTT. The chain carries TRBV2 and TRBJ2-2, with D uncertain. This CDR3 spans 14 amino acids. V was shortened by 6 bases and J by 4 bases, with 12 bases between the two germline ends. CDR1 is SNHLY, CDR2 FYNNEI, per germline.

The gene calls are TRBV30 and TRBJ2-7; D remains ambiguous. Deletions cut 2 bases from V and 3 bases from J, with 5 bases between. Germline V gene lookup returns CDR1 GTSNPN and CDR2 SVGIG (reference sequence). The CDR3 sequence is 11 residues long. CDR3: CAWSTNYEQYF. CDR3 nucleotides: TGTGCCTGGAGTACCAACTACGAGCAGTACTTC.

This chain links TRBV6-5 with TRBJ2-7; tentatively, D is TRBD1 (6 bases). V gave up 5 bases and J gave up 7 bases, with 15 bases separating them. Germline-derived CDR1 and CDR2 are MNHEY and SVGAGI. This CDR3 spans 13 amino acids. CDR3 residues: CASSPLRGQEQYF. CDR3 in DNA: TGTGCCAGCAGTCCACTCAGGGGCCAGGAGCAGTACTTC.

The chain joins TRBV29-1 to TRBJ1-4, with TRBD1 matching 10 bases. The trim removed 4 bases at V and 7 bases at J, leaving 6 bases unmatched. The CDR3 is made up of 14 amino acids. Per the germline V gene, CDR1 is SQVTM and CDR2 is ANQGSEA. Written as DNA, the CDR3 is TGCAGCGTTGTTGAGACAGGGGGCAGTGAAAAACTGTTTTTT. Its protein product is CSVVETGGSEKLFF. The whole variable domain, filled in from reference TRBV29-1 and TRBJ1-4, reads SAVISQKPSRDICQRGTSLTIQCQVDSQVTMMFWYRQQPGQSLTLIATANQGSEATYESGFVIDKFPISRPNLTFSTLTVSNMSPEDSSIYLCSVVETGGSEKLFFGSGTQLSVL.

The rearrangement links TRBV5-8 to TRBJ1-5; 9 bases map to TRBD1. Germline assignment: CDR1 SGHTS and CDR2 YDEGEE. V was pared by 0 bases and J by 2 bases, with 6 bases of the junction left unmatched. There are 17 residues in the CDR3. CDR3 nucleotide sequence: TGTGCCAGCAGCTTGGAACAGGGGGCGCGGGGCAATCAGCCCCAGCATTTT. Translating gives CASSLEQGARGNQPQHF.

The chain links TRBV21-1 to TRBJ1-2; TRBD1, the table's D call, was not compared with the DNA. TRBV21-1 is a documented pseudogene. This CDR3 contains 12 residues. CDR3 loop: CAKKGQRDGYTF. In nucleotides, the CDR3 is TGTGCTAAAAAGGGACAGAGGGATGGCTACACCTTC.

The J gene is TRBJ2-5, the V gene TRBV9; TRBD1 matches at 12 bases. Germline V gives CDR1 SGDLS, CDR2 YYNGEE. J lost 7 bases, V lost 2 bases, and 9 bases had no gene match. The CDR3 length is 16 residues. Written as DNA, the CDR3 is TGTGCCAGCAGCGTCTCCGGGACAGGGGGCTCCCTGACCCAGTACTTC. It is translated as CASSVSGTGGSLTQYF.

This chain links TRBV5-1 with TRBJ2-5, with 8 positions matching TRBD1. This CDR3 spans 15 amino acids. The V gene end was trimmed by 4 bases and the J gene end by 2 bases; junction bases not matched to a gene: 7. Germline V gene data show CDR1 as SGHRS and CDR2 as YFSETQ. The CDR3 region is CASSPGTGAQETQYF. The CDR3 DNA reads TGCGCCAGCAGCCCTGGGACAGGAGCTCAAGAGACCCAGTACTTC.